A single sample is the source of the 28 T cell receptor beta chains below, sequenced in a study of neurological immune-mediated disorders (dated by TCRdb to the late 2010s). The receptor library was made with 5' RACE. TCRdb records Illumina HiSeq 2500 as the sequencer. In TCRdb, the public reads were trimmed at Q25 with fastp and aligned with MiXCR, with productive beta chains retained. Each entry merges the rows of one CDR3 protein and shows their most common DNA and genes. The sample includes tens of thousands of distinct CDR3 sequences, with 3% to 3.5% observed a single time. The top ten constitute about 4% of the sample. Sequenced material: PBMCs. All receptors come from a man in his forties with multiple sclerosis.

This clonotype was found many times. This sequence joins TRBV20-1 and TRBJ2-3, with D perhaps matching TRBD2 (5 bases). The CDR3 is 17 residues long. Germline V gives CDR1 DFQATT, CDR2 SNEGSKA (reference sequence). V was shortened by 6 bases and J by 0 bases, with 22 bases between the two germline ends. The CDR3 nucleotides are TGCAGTGCACCCAGTACGCTAGCACCCGGTAGCACAGATACGCAGTATTTT. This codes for CSAPSTLAPGSTDTQYF.

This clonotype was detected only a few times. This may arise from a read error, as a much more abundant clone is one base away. In nucleotides, the CDR3 is TGTGCCAGCAGTTTAAAGGGGAAGTCTGGCTACACCTTC. Protein sequence: CASSLKGKSGYTF. The V gene is TRBV12-3 or TRBV12-4, the J gene TRBJ1-2, with D tentatively TRBD1 (5 bases). The CDR3 is 13 residues long. V lost 2 bases and J 7 bases, leaving 11 bases between the germline ends.

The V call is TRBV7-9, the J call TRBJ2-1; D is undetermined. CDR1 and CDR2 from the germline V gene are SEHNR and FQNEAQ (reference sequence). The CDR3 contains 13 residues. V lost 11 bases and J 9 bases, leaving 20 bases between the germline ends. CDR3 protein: CAGTKTTPREQFF. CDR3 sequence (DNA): TGTGCCGGAACTAAAACTACCCCTCGTGAGCAGTTCTTC.

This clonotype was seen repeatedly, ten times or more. CDR3 bases: TGTGCCACCATGACGGGGGCGTCCTACGGGTCGGGCTACACCTTC. This translates into CATMTGASYGSGYTF. The chain is built from TRBV27 and TRBJ1-2, with D tentatively TRBD1 (6 bases). The CDR3 loop spans 15 amino acids. Per the germline V gene, CDR1 is MNHEY and CDR2 is SMNVEV (reference sequence). Deletions cut 10 bases from V and 8 bases from J, with 26 bases between.

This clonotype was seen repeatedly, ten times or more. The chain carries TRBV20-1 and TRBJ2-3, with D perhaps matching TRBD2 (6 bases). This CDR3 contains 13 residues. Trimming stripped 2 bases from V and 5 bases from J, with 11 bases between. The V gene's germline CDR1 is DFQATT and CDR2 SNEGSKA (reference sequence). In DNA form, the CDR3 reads TGCAGTGCTAGACCGGAGGGAAGAGATACGCAGTATTTT. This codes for CSARPEGRDTQYF.

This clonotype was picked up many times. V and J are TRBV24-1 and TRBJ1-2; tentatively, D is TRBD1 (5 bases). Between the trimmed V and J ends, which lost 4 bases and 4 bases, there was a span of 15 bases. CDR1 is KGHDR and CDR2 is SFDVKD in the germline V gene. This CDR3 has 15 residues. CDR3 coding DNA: TGTGCCACCAGTGACCTCCGCGCAGGGCGCTATGGCTACACCTTC. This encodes CATSDLRAGRYGYTF.

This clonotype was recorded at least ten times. The CDR3 bases are TGTGCCAGCAGCACTTCCACAGCTGTCGAGTTATATAATTCACCCCTCCACTTT. Protein sequence: CASSTSTAVELYNSPLHF. V usage is TRBV6-6 and J usage is TRBJ1-6; D unclear. This CDR3 has 18 amino acids. The V end lost 6 bases, the J end lost 4 bases, and 22 bases lay between the germline ends. CDR1 is MNHNY, CDR2 SVGAGI, per germline (reference sequence).

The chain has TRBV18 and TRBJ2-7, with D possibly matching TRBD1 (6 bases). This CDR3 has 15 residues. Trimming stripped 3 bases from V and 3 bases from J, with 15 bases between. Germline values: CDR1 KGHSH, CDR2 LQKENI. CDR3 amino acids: CASSPRAGESYEQYF. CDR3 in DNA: TGTGCCAGCTCACCTAGGGCAGGGGAAAGCTACGAGCAGTACTTC.

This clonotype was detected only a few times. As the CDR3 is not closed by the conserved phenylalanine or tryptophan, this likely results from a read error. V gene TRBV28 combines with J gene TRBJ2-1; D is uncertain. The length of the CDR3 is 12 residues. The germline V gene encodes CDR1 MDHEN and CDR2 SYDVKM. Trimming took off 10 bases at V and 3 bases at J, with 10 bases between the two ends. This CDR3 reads CATGRLYNEQFN. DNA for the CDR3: TGTGCCACTGGCCGGCTCTACAATGAGCAGTTCAAC.

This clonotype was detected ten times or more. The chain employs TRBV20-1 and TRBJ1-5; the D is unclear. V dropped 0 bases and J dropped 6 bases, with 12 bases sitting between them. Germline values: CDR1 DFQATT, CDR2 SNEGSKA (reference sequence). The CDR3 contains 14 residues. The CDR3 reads CSARDNREGQPQHF. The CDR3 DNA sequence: TGCAGTGCTAGAGATAATAGGGAGGGTCAGCCCCAGCATTTT.

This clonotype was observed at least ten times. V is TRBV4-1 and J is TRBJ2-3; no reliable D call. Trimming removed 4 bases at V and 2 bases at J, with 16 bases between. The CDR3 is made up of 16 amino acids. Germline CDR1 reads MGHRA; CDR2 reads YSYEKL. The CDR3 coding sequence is TGCGCCAGCAGCCCCTCCACCAGGACCACCACAGATACGCAGTATTTT. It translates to CASSPSTRTTTDTQYF.

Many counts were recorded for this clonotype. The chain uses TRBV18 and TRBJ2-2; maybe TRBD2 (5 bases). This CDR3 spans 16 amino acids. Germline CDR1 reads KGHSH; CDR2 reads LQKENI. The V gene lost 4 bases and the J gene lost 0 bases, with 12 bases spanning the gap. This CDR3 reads CASSLPGSANTGELFF. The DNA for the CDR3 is TGTGCCAGCTCACTACCGGGGAGCGCGAACACCGGGGAGCTGTTTTTT.

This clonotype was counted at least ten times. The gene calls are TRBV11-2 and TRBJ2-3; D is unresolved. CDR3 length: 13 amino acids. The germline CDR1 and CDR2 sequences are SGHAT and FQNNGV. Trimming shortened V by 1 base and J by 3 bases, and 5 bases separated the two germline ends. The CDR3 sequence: CASSLADTDTQYF. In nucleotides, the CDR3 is TGTGCCAGCAGCTTAGCCGATACAGATACGCAGTATTTT.

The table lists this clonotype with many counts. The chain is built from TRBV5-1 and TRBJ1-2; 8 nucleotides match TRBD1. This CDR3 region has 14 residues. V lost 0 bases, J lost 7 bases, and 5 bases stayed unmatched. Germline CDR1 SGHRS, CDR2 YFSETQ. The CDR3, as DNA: TGCGCCAGCAGCTTGGGACAGGGGCAGGTTGGCTACACCTTC. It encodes CASSLGQGQVGYTF. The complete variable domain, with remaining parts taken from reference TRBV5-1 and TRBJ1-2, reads KAGVTQTPRYLIKTRGQQVTLSCSPISGHRSVSWYQQTPGQGLQFLFEYFSETQRNKGNFPGRFSGRQFSNSRSEMNVSTLELGDSALYLCASSLGQGQVGYTFGSGTRLTVV.

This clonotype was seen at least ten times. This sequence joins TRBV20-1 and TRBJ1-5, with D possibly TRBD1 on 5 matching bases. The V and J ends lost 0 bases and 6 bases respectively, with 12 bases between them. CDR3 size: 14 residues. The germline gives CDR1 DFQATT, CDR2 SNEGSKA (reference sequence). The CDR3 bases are TGCAGTGCTAGAGATGGGGGTGTTTTTCAGCCCCAGCATTTT. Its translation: CSARDGGVFQPQHF.

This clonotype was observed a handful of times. CDR3 sequence reads: CASSPPGQVLTEAFF. The CDR3 DNA follows: TGTGCCAGCAGCCCACCTGGCCAGGTGTTGACTGAAGCTTTCTTT. The V and J genes are TRBV14 and TRBJ1-1; D gene uncertain. The CDR3 has 15 amino acids. V dropped 4 bases and J dropped 5 bases, with 17 bases sitting between them. The germline CDR1 and CDR2 sequences are SGHDN and FVKESK. The whole variable domain, filled in from reference TRBV14 and TRBJ1-1, reads EAGVTQFPSHSVIEKGQTVTLRCDPISGHDNLYWYRRVMGKEIKFLLHFVKESKQDESGMPNNRFLAERTGGTYSTLKVQPAELEDSGVYFCASSPPGQVLTEAFFGQGTRLTVV.

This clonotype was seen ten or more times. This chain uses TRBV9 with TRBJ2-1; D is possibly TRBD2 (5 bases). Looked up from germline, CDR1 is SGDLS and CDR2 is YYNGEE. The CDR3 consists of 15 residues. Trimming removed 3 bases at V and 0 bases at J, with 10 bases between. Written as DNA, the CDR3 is TGTGCCAGCAGCGGAGTGGACTCCTCCTACAATGAGCAGTTCTTC. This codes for CASSGVDSSYNEQFF.

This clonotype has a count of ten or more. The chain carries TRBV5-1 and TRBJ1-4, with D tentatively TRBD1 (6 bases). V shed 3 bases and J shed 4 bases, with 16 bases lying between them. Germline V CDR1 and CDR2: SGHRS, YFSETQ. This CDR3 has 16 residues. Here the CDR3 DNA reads TGCGCCAGCAGCTCACCCGCGGGGACAAATAATGAAAAACTGTTTTTT. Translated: CASSSPAGTNNEKLFF.

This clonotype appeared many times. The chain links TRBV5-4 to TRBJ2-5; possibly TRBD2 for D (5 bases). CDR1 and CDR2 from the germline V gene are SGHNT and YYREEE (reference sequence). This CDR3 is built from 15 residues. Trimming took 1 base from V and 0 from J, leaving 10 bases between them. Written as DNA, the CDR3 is TGTGCCAGCAGCTTGCGGGGAGTCCACCAAGAGACCCAGTACTTC. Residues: CASSLRGVHQETQYF.

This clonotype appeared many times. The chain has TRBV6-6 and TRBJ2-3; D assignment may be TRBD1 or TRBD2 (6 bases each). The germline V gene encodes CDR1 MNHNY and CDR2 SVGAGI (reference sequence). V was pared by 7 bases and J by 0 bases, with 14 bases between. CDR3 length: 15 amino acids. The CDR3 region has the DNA TGTGCCAGCAAAATTGGGGGGCAGAGCACAGATACGCAGTATTTT. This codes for CASKIGGQSTDTQYF.

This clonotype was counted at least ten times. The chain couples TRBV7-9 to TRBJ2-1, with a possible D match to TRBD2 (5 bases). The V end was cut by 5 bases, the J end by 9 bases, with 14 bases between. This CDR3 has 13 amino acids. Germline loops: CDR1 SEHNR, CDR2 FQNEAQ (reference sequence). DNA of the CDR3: TGTGCCAGCAGCCCTAGTGAGGCGGGTGAGCAGTTCTTC. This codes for CASSPSEAGEQFF.

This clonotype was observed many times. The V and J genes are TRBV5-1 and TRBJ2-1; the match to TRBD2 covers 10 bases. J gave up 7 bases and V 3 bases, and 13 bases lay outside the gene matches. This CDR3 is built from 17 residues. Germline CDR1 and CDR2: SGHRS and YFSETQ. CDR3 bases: TGCGCCAGCAGCTCTCAGCCAGCTAGCGGGGGTGGAAATGAGCAGTTCTTC. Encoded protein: CASSSQPASGGGNEQFF.

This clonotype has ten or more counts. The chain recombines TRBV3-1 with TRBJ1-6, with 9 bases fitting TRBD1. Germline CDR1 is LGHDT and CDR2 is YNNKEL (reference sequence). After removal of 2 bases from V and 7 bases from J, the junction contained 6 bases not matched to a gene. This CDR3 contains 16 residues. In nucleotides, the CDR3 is TGTGCCAGCAGCCAAAAGGGACAGGGAAGAAATTCACCCCTCCACTTT. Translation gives CASSQKGQGRNSPLHF.

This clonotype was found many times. The CDR3 coding sequence is TGCGCCAGCAGCTTGCAAGCGGGCGGTACTAACTATGGCTACACCTTC. It yields the protein CASSLQAGGTNYGYTF. The chain combines TRBV5-1 with TRBJ1-2; D uncertain. CDR1 SGHRS and CDR2 YFSETQ come from the germline V gene. V lost 1 base to trimming and J lost 0 bases, with 13 bases between them. The CDR3 is made up of 16 amino acids.

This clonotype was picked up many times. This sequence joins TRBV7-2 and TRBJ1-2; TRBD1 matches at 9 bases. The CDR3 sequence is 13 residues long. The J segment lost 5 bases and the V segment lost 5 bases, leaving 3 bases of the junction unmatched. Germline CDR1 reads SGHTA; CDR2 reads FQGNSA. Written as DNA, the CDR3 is TGTGCCAGCAGCGCGGGACAGGGTTATGGCTACACCTTC. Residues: CASSAGQGYGYTF.

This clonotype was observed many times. The CDR3 loop is CASSYKGAAYEQYF. In DNA, the CDR3 is TGTGCCAGCAGTTACAAGGGGGCTGCCTACGAGCAGTACTTC. V and J are TRBV6-7 and TRBJ2-7; 7 bases align to TRBD1. TRBV6-7 is an ORF; its function is uncertain. V lost 2 bases and J lost 2; bases outside the gene matches: 3. The CDR3 is 14 residues long.

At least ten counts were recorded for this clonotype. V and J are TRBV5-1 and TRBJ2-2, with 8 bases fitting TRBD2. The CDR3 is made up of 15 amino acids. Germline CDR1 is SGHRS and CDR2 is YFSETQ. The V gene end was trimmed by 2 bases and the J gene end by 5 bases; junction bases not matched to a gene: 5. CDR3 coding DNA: TGCGCCAGCAGCTTTGTAGCGGGGAGTACCGGGGAGCTGTTTTTT. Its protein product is CASSFVAGSTGELFF.

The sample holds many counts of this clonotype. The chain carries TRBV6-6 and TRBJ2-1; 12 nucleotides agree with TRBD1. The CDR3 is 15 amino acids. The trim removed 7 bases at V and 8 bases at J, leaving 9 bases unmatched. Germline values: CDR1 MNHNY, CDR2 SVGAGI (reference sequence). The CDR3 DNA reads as TGTGCCAGCACCCACGGGGGACAGGGGGCGTATGAGCAGTTCTTC. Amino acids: CASTHGGQGAYEQFF.